In its sample, the clone carrying this TCR beta chain was seen a few times. No antigen is known for it. This record belongs to a study of T-cell reconstitution after alpha-beta-depleted transplantation in children. Study results and caveats: After one year, T-cell counts and TCRbeta diversity mostly came from new T cells.

Unique molecular identifiers were incorporated during preparation of the TCRbeta library. TCRdb re-called the PCR reads through MiXCR, storing one row per CDR3 protein. Of about 980,000 distinct CDR3 sequences in the sample, 25% to 35% were seen once. V gave up 5 bases and J gave up 0 bases; unmatched junction bases: 6. Per germline, CDR1 SGHRS and CDR2 YFSETQ. This CDR3 contains 15 residues. This receptor was identified in a boy in the first two years of life who had a stem cell transplant for SCID, so the T cells may come from the graft donor. The rearrangement joins TRBV5-1 to TRBJ1-1, with 8 bases aligning to TRBD1. Sequences were derived from PBMCs, mostly from graft donor cells, sampled 360 days after TCRalphabeta/CD19-depleted stem cell transplant. The CDR3 sequence is CASRASGGMNTEAFF. The CDR3 DNA is TGCGCCAGCAGGGCATCAGGGGGCATGAACACTGAAGCTTTCTTT.